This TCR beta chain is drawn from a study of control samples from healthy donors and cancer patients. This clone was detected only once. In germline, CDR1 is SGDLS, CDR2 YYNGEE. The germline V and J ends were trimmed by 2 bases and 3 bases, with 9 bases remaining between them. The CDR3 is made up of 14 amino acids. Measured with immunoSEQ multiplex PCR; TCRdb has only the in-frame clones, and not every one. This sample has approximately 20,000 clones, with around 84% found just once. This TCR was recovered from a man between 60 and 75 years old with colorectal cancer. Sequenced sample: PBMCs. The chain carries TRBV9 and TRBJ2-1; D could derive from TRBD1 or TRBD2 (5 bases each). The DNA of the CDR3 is TGTGCCAGCAGCGTCCTGGGGGTCTACAATGAGCAGTTCTTC. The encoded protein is CASSVLGVYNEQFF.